This entry lists 9 T cell receptor beta chains sequenced from one sample in a study of Ad26.COV2.S vaccination and SARS-CoV-2 variants. The treatment was: some 19 received Ad26.COV2.S at low or high dose, single or two shots; a few received placebo; per-sample allocation not given. At day 63 after the first vaccine or placebo injection, samples were drawn. Generated by immunoSEQ multiplex PCR, the TCRdb table keeps only in-frame clones and is missing some. The sample holds 300,000 to 400,000 clones, more than 75% seen once. The sequences come from peripheral blood, collected in a trial of Ad26.COV2.S vaccine versus placebo. The receptors come from a person between 18 and 59 years old who received the Ad26.COV2.S COVID-19 vaccine or a placebo.

V is TRBV6-5 and J is TRBJ1-2; D possibly corresponds to TRBD1 (5 bases). The length of the CDR3 is 14 residues. Germline CDR1 is MNHEY and CDR2 is SVGAGI. V lost 6 bases, J lost 6 bases, and 17 bases lay in between. The CDR3: CASRLRAGDNGYTF. The CDR3, as DNA: TGTGCCAGCAGGTTAAGGGCGGGGGATAATGGCTACACCTTC.

Concerning this clone itself: The junction shows a germline mismatch at one end, possibly a read error. V and J are TRBV4-2 and TRBJ1-4, with 9 bases aligning to TRBD1. Germline V gives CDR1 LGHNA, CDR2 YNFKEQ. The CDR3 has 16 residues. Here the CDR3 DNA reads TGTGCCAGCAGCAAAGAACAGGGGGCCTCTAATGAAAAACTGTTTTTT. It yields the protein CASSKEQGASNEKLFF.

The V call is TRBV11-1, the J call TRBJ2-3; D is undetermined. The CDR3 consists of 14 residues. V lost 4 bases to trimming and J lost 2 bases, with 10 bases between them. Germline lookup yields CDR1 SGHAT and CDR2 FQDESV (reference sequence). In DNA form, the CDR3 reads TGTGCCAGCAGCTCCCTTTGGCCCACAGATACGCAGTATTTT. Protein product: CASSSLWPTDTQYF.

This clone occurred once. The J gene is TRBJ2-7, the V gene TRBV7-4; D is uncertain. Germline CDR1 is SGHVT and CDR2 is SQSDAQ. The CDR3 is 11 residues long. Trimming removed 7 bases at V and 2 bases at J, with 6 bases between. The CDR3 is CASKVTYEQYF. The CDR3 DNA reads TGTGCCAGCAAAGTAACCTACGAGCAGTACTTC.

The rearrangement links TRBV7-2 to TRBJ1-1; D gene ambiguous. CDR1 is SGHTA and CDR2 is FQGNSA in the germline V gene. The ends were cut back, 2 bases at V and 1 base at J, with 11 bases in the middle. This CDR3 has 15 residues. Here the CDR3 DNA reads TGTGCCAGCAGCTTAACGGCAACGAAGAACACTGAAGCTTTCTTT. Its translation: CASSLTATKNTEAFF.

This chain uses TRBV30 with TRBJ1-6; TRBD1 is a possible D gene (5 bases). Germline CDR1 and CDR2: GTSNPN and SVGIG (reference sequence). The CDR3 contains 14 residues. Trimming pared 4 bases from V and 0 bases from J, leaving 7 bases between. Written as DNA, the CDR3 is TGTGCCTGGATCGGGGGCTCCTATAATTCACCCCTCCACTTT. Amino acids: CAWIGGSYNSPLHF.

The chain has TRBV4-2 and TRBJ2-6, with 7 nucleotides matching TRBD1. CDR3 size: 18 residues. Germline trimming cut 1 base from V and 0 bases from J; bases unmatched to any gene: 6. Germline V gene sequence: CDR1 LGHNA, CDR2 YNFKEQ. The CDR3 loop reads CASSQGDSSLSGANVLTF. Here the CDR3 DNA reads TGTGCCAGCAGCCAAGGGGACAGCAGCCTCTCTGGGGCCAACGTCCTGACTTTC.

The CDR3 is CASIRGMVETQYF. Written as DNA, the CDR3 is TGTGCCAGCATCAGGGGGATGGTTGAGACCCAGTACTTC. This chain links TRBV6-5 with TRBJ2-5; TRBD1 matches 7 bases. J was trimmed by 5 bases and V by 7 bases; bases with no gene match: 7. CDR1 is MNHEY, CDR2 SVGAGI, per germline. The CDR3 is made up of 13 amino acids.

The genes are TRBV30 and TRBJ2-7, with a weak D call TRBD1 (5 bases). Germline CDR1 is GTSNPN and CDR2 is SVGIG (reference sequence). There are 14 residues in the CDR3. The V end lost 5 bases, the J end lost 2 bases, and 16 bases lay between the germline ends. CDR3 DNA: TGTGCCTGGGGGGTGGGGCACATGCCCTACGAGCAGTACTTC. Translated: CAWGVGHMPYEQYF.